The rows below give T cell receptor beta chains drawn from one sample of a study of blood T cells in healthy people across ages. MiXCR, applied by TCRdb to the 5' RACE reads, yields one record per CDR3 protein. The sample carries around 900,000 distinct CDR3 sequences, about 53% recorded once. Material for sequencing was blood. These receptor sequences come from a woman aged 60 to 75 in good health. Each CDR3 is given with its conserved first and last residue. Each record gives: V gene, J gene, D gene, clone size, CDR3 length, CDR3 protein, CDR3 DNA. A D gene is named only where the DNA matches it firmly. Only part of the rows carry a size: once, few, many, or a class if the clone is expanded.

v_call: TRBV4-1; j_call: TRBJ2-7; d_call: TRBD2; clone_size: NA; cdr3_length: 18; cdr3_aa: CASSQGTSGRPPYNEQYF; cdr3_nt: TGCGCCAGCAGCCAGGGGACTAGCGGGAGGCCCCCCTACAATGAGCAGTACTTC
v_call: TRBV10-3; j_call: TRBJ2-5; d_call: TRBD1; clone_size: many; cdr3_length: 15; cdr3_aa: CAIRKDREIQETQYF; cdr3_nt: TGTGCCATCAGGAAGGACAGGGAAATACAAGAGACCCAGTACTTC
v_call: TRBV30; j_call: TRBJ1-1; d_call: NA; clone_size: NA; cdr3_length: 13; cdr3_aa: CAWRGLVNTEAFF; cdr3_nt: TGTGCCTGGAGGGGTTTGGTGAACACTGAAGCTTTCTTT
v_call: TRBV27; j_call: TRBJ2-1; d_call: NA; clone_size: NA; cdr3_length: 17; cdr3_aa: CASTFGRNSFLYNEQFF; cdr3_nt: TGTGCCAGCACCTTCGGTCGAAACTCGTTCCTCTACAATGAGCAGTTCTTC
v_call: TRBV12-3/TRBV12-4; j_call: TRBJ2-4; d_call: TRBD1; clone_size: NA; cdr3_length: 16; cdr3_aa: CASSLGGTGLKNIQYF; cdr3_nt: TGTGCCAGCAGTTTAGGGGGGACAGGGCTCAAAAACATTCAGTACTTC
v_call: TRBV7-2; j_call: TRBJ2-4; d_call: NA; clone_size: few; cdr3_length: 18; cdr3_aa: CASSLVDWGTLAKNIQYF; cdr3_nt: TGTGCCAGCAGCTTAGTCGATTGGGGGACGCTAGCCAAAAACATTCAGTACTTC
v_call: TRBV3-1; j_call: TRBJ2-2; d_call: NA; clone_size: once; cdr3_length: 18; cdr3_aa: CASSQGGWGRSNTGELFF; cdr3_nt: TGTGCCAGCAGCCAAGGAGGTTGGGGACGATCGAACACCGGGGAGCTGTTTTTT
v_call: TRBV6-2/TRBV6-3; j_call: TRBJ2-5; d_call: NA; clone_size: few; cdr3_length: 14; cdr3_aa: CASSLLPAQETQYF; cdr3_nt: TGTGCCAGCAGCCTCCTCCCCGCCCAAGAGACCCAGTACTTC
v_call: TRBV27; j_call: TRBJ2-1; d_call: TRBD2; clone_size: few; cdr3_length: 14; cdr3_aa: CASSFSGTWNEQFF; cdr3_nt: TGTGCCAGCAGTTTTAGCGGGACATGGAATGAGCAGTTCTTC
v_call: TRBV20-1; j_call: TRBJ2-1; d_call: TRBD2; clone_size: NA; cdr3_length: 11; cdr3_aa: CGASGRREQFF; cdr3_nt: TGCGGTGCTAGCGGGAGACGTGAGCAGTTCTTC
v_call: TRBV28; j_call: TRBJ1-4; d_call: TRBD1; clone_size: NA; cdr3_length: 15; cdr3_aa: CASSSPGTGIEKLFF; cdr3_nt: TGTGCCAGCAGTTCACCTGGGACAGGGATTGAAAAACTGTTTTTT
v_call: TRBV7-2; j_call: TRBJ2-3; d_call: TRBD2; clone_size: once; cdr3_length: 15; cdr3_aa: CASNRPSGSTDTQYF; cdr3_nt: TGTGCCAGCAACCGCCCTAGCGGGAGCACAGATACGCAGTATTTT
v_call: TRBV28; j_call: TRBJ2-1; d_call: TRBD2; clone_size: NA; cdr3_length: 15; cdr3_aa: CASSPAGNSYNEQFF; cdr3_nt: TGTGCCAGCAGTCCAGCGGGAAACTCCTACAATGAGCAGTTCTTC
v_call: TRBV10-3; j_call: TRBJ2-7; d_call: TRBD1; clone_size: NA; cdr3_length: 15; cdr3_aa: CAISETGQGVGEQYF; cdr3_nt: TGTGCCATCAGTGAGACGGGACAGGGGGTGGGCGAGCAGTACTTC
v_call: TRBV5-4; j_call: TRBJ2-1; d_call: NA; clone_size: NA; cdr3_length: 16; cdr3_aa: CASSLNPTGSYNEQFF; cdr3_nt: TGTGCCAGCAGCTTGAATCCGACCGGGAGCTACAATGAGCAGTTCTTC
v_call: TRBV20-1; j_call: TRBJ2-7; d_call: TRBD2; clone_size: NA; cdr3_length: 14; cdr3_aa: CSARLAGVSYEQYF; cdr3_nt: TGCAGTGCTCGTCTAGCGGGTGTCTCCTACGAGCAGTACTTC
v_call: TRBV12-3/TRBV12-4; j_call: TRBJ2-1; d_call: NA; clone_size: NA; cdr3_length: 14; cdr3_aa: CASSFRRANNEQFF; cdr3_nt: TGTGCCAGCAGTTTTAGACGGGCCAACAATGAGCAGTTCTTC
v_call: TRBV20-1; j_call: TRBJ2-4; d_call: NA; clone_size: NA; cdr3_length: 13; cdr3_aa: CSASGSSEDIQYF; cdr3_nt: TGCAGTGCTAGTGGGAGCTCGGAGGACATTCAGTACTTC
v_call: TRBV14; j_call: TRBJ1-2; d_call: NA; clone_size: few; cdr3_length: 12; cdr3_aa: CASSQVTGGYTF; cdr3_nt: TGTGCCAGCAGCCAAGTCACAGGTGGCTACACCTTC
v_call: TRBV28; j_call: TRBJ1-1; d_call: NA; clone_size: NA; cdr3_length: 13; cdr3_aa: CASTGFPNTEAFF; cdr3_nt: TGTGCCAGTACGGGCTTTCCGAACACTGAAGCTTTCTTT
v_call: TRBV3-1; j_call: TRBJ2-3; d_call: TRBD2; clone_size: NA; cdr3_length: 14; cdr3_aa: CTSSKAGITDTQYF; cdr3_nt: TGTACCAGCAGCAAAGCGGGGATTACAGATACGCAGTATTTT
v_call: TRBV4-1; j_call: TRBJ2-1; d_call: TRBD2; clone_size: few; cdr3_length: 16; cdr3_aa: CASSQDLAVSYNEQFF; cdr3_nt: TGCGCCAGCAGCCAAGACCTAGCGGTCTCCTACAATGAGCAGTTCTTC
v_call: TRBV6-2/TRBV6-3; j_call: TRBJ1-2; d_call: NA; clone_size: NA; cdr3_length: 11; cdr3_aa: CTSSPSEGYTF; cdr3_nt: TGTACCAGCAGTCCGTCGGAAGGCTACACCTTC
v_call: TRBV20-1; j_call: TRBJ2-7; d_call: NA; clone_size: NA; cdr3_length: 14; cdr3_aa: CSAPTSPRAYEQYF; cdr3_nt: TGCAGTGCGCCGACTTCCCCCCGGGCCTACGAGCAGTACTTC
v_call: TRBV7-3; j_call: TRBJ2-3; d_call: NA; clone_size: NA; cdr3_length: 16; cdr3_aa: CASSFGLTLGTDTQYF; cdr3_nt: TGTGCCAGCAGCTTCGGGCTGACTCTAGGAACAGATACGCAGTATTTT
v_call: TRBV20-1; j_call: TRBJ2-7; d_call: TRBD1; clone_size: NA; cdr3_length: 13; cdr3_aa: CSARGQTGHEQYF; cdr3_nt: TGCAGTGCTAGAGGACAGACAGGGCACGAGCAGTACTTC
v_call: TRBV12-3/TRBV12-4; j_call: TRBJ2-7; d_call: NA; clone_size: NA; cdr3_length: 15; cdr3_aa: CASSSRDTGPNEQYF; cdr3_nt: TGTGCCAGCAGTTCGAGGGACACCGGGCCAAACGAGCAGTACTTC
v_call: TRBV19; j_call: TRBJ2-7; d_call: NA; clone_size: NA; cdr3_length: 13; cdr3_aa: CATSSRDMYEQYF; cdr3_nt: TGTGCCACCTCGTCCCGGGACATGTACGAGCAGTACTTC
v_call: TRBV12-3/TRBV12-4; j_call: TRBJ1-2; d_call: NA; clone_size: NA; cdr3_length: 12; cdr3_aa: CASSSGDYGYTF; cdr3_nt: TGTGCCAGCAGTTCAGGGGACTATGGCTACACCTTC
v_call: TRBV7-2; j_call: TRBJ2-5; d_call: NA; clone_size: few; cdr3_length: 15; cdr3_aa: CASRGNRLQGETQYF; cdr3_nt: TGTGCCAGCAGGGGGAACAGATTACAGGGAGAGACCCAGTACTTC
v_call: TRBV29-1; j_call: TRBJ2-3; d_call: TRBD2; clone_size: NA; cdr3_length: 14; cdr3_aa: CSGRAGLGTDTQYF; cdr3_nt: TGCAGCGGGAGGGCAGGACTAGGCACAGATACGCAGTATTTT
v_call: TRBV2; j_call: TRBJ1-4; d_call: NA; clone_size: NA; cdr3_length: 15; cdr3_aa: CASSEGETLNEKLFF; cdr3_nt: TGTGCCAGCAGCGAAGGGGAGACCCTGAATGAAAAACTGTTTTTT
v_call: TRBV7-3; j_call: TRBJ2-1; d_call: NA; clone_size: few; cdr3_length: 15; cdr3_aa: CASLAGAVDYNEQFF; cdr3_nt: TGTGCCAGCTTGGCAGGAGCGGTAGATTACAATGAGCAGTTCTTC
v_call: TRBV4-1; j_call: TRBJ2-7; d_call: TRBD1; clone_size: once; cdr3_length: 15; cdr3_aa: CASSQPGQGADEQYF; cdr3_nt: TGCGCCAGCAGCCAACCAGGACAGGGGGCCGACGAGCAGTACTTC
v_call: TRBV4-2; j_call: TRBJ2-7; d_call: NA; clone_size: NA; cdr3_length: 15; cdr3_aa: CASSQAASVGYEQYF; cdr3_nt: TGTGCCAGCAGCCAAGCCGCTAGCGTTGGCTACGAGCAGTACTTC
v_call: TRBV5-1; j_call: TRBJ2-3; d_call: TRBD2; clone_size: NA; cdr3_length: 18; cdr3_aa: CASSLGLVLQSSTDTQYF; cdr3_nt: TGCGCCAGCAGCCTGGGACTAGTACTTCAATCTAGCACAGATACGCAGTATTTT
v_call: TRBV12-3/TRBV12-4; j_call: TRBJ2-6; d_call: NA; clone_size: NA; cdr3_length: 16; cdr3_aa: CASSPPRGLRANVLTF; cdr3_nt: TGTGCCAGCAGCCCCCCCAGGGGATTGAGGGCCAACGTCCTGACTTTC
v_call: TRBV7-9; j_call: TRBJ2-3; d_call: TRBD1; clone_size: NA; cdr3_length: 16; cdr3_aa: CASTGQGASSTDTQYF; cdr3_nt: TGTGCCAGCACGGGACAGGGGGCGTCGAGCACAGATACGCAGTATTTT
v_call: TRBV20-1; j_call: TRBJ2-5; d_call: NA; clone_size: few; cdr3_length: 14; cdr3_aa: CSARSPPKSETQYF; cdr3_nt: TGCAGTGCTAGATCCCCCCCAAAGTCAGAGACCCAGTACTTC
v_call: TRBV15; j_call: TRBJ2-6; d_call: NA; clone_size: NA; cdr3_length: 18; cdr3_aa: CATSRDSLIYSGANVLTF; cdr3_nt: TGTGCCACCAGCAGGGACAGCCTAATTTACTCTGGGGCCAACGTCCTGACTTTC
v_call: TRBV29-1; j_call: TRBJ2-3; d_call: TRBD2; clone_size: NA; cdr3_length: 15; cdr3_aa: CGVGTSGLSTDTQYF; cdr3_nt: TGCGGCGTAGGGACTAGCGGGCTTAGCACAGATACGCAGTATTTT
v_call: TRBV6-1; j_call: TRBJ2-7; d_call: TRBD2; clone_size: once; cdr3_length: 14; cdr3_aa: CASTPGLGPYEQYF; cdr3_nt: TGTGCCAGCACCCCGGGACTAGGTCCCTACGAGCAGTACTTC
v_call: TRBV28; j_call: TRBJ1-2; d_call: NA; clone_size: NA; cdr3_length: 13; cdr3_aa: CATQRALGYGYTF; cdr3_nt: TGTGCCACGCAGCGGGCATTGGGCTATGGCTACACCTTC
v_call: TRBV7-9; j_call: TRBJ2-3; d_call: TRBD1; clone_size: NA; cdr3_length: 17; cdr3_aa: CASSLDWWGQGTDTQYF; cdr3_nt: TGTGCCAGCAGCTTAGATTGGTGGGGACAGGGCACAGATACGCAGTATTTT
v_call: TRBV3-1; j_call: TRBJ1-6; d_call: NA; clone_size: few; cdr3_length: 14; cdr3_aa: CASSQVRTLSPLHF; cdr3_nt: TGTGCCAGCAGCCAAGTCCGGACTCTTTCACCCCTCCACTTT
v_call: TRBV6-1; j_call: TRBJ2-6; d_call: NA; clone_size: NA; cdr3_length: 16; cdr3_aa: CASSDPSRAGANVLTF; cdr3_nt: TGTGCCAGCAGTGACCCCTCCAGGGCTGGGGCCAACGTCCTGACTTTC
v_call: TRBV7-2; j_call: TRBJ1-2; d_call: TRBD1; clone_size: NA; cdr3_length: 16; cdr3_aa: CVSSFLKGQGPYGYTF; cdr3_nt: TGTGTCAGCAGCTTCCTAAAGGGACAGGGCCCCTATGGCTACACCTTC
v_call: TRBV6-2/TRBV6-3; j_call: TRBJ2-6; d_call: TRBD1; clone_size: few; cdr3_length: 17; cdr3_aa: CASTRQGLSSGANVLTF; cdr3_nt: TGTGCCAGCACGAGACAGGGCTTAAGCTCTGGGGCCAACGTCCTGACTTTC
v_call: TRBV20-1; j_call: TRBJ2-1; d_call: NA; clone_size: few; cdr3_length: 14; cdr3_aa: CSARAYTAYNEQFF; cdr3_nt: TGCAGTGCTAGAGCCTACACCGCCTACAATGAGCAGTTCTTC
v_call: TRBV11-3; j_call: TRBJ2-5; d_call: NA; clone_size: NA; cdr3_length: 14; cdr3_aa: CASSRSPLYNEQYF; cdr3_nt: TGTGCCAGTTCTCGGAGTCCACTCTACAATGAGCAGTACTTC
v_call: TRBV10-2; j_call: TRBJ2-3; d_call: TRBD1; clone_size: many; cdr3_length: 16; cdr3_aa: CASSATGGLSTDTQYF; cdr3_nt: TGCGCCAGCAGTGCTACAGGGGGTCTCTCCACAGATACGCAGTATTTT
v_call: TRBV6-6; j_call: TRBJ2-5; d_call: NA; clone_size: NA; cdr3_length: 14; cdr3_aa: CASSRGLGSWTQYF; cdr3_nt: TGTGCCAGCAGCCGAGGACTCGGGTCGTGGACCCAGTACTTC
v_call: TRBV29-1; j_call: TRBJ2-1; d_call: NA; clone_size: once; cdr3_length: 11; cdr3_aa: CSVEVKRAVFF; cdr3_nt: TGCAGCGTTGAAGTCAAACGAGCTGTGTTCTTC
v_call: TRBV12-3/TRBV12-4; j_call: TRBJ1-1; d_call: NA; clone_size: NA; cdr3_length: 14; cdr3_aa: CASSLSEGIPEAFF; cdr3_nt: TGTGCCAGCAGTTTATCGGAGGGGATCCCTGAAGCTTTCTTT
v_call: TRBV9; j_call: TRBJ2-3; d_call: NA; clone_size: once; cdr3_length: 13; cdr3_aa: CASSVAVTDTQYF; cdr3_nt: TGTGCCAGCAGCGTAGCCGTGACAGATACGCAGTATTTT
v_call: TRBV12-3/TRBV12-4; j_call: TRBJ2-5; d_call: NA; clone_size: few; cdr3_length: 13; cdr3_aa: CASSFKGGETQYF; cdr3_nt: TGTGCCAGCAGTTTTAAGGGAGGAGAGACCCAGTACTTC
v_call: TRBV6-2/TRBV6-3; j_call: TRBJ2-7; d_call: NA; clone_size: few; cdr3_length: 17; cdr3_aa: CASSYSSLGSFSYEQYF; cdr3_nt: TGTGCCAGCAGTTACTCGAGTCTGGGGAGCTTCTCCTACGAGCAGTACTTC
v_call: TRBV12-3/TRBV12-4; j_call: TRBJ2-3; d_call: TRBD2; clone_size: NA; cdr3_length: 18; cdr3_aa: CASSRFRGLAGGPDTQYF; cdr3_nt: TGTGCCAGCAGCCGATTTAGGGGGCTAGCGGGAGGGCCAGATACGCAGTATTTT
v_call: TRBV20-1; j_call: TRBJ2-4; d_call: NA; clone_size: NA; cdr3_length: 13; cdr3_aa: CSAPGLTKNIQYF; cdr3_nt: TGCAGTGCCCCAGGATTAACCAAAAACATTCAGTACTTC
v_call: TRBV5-1; j_call: TRBJ2-7; d_call: NA; clone_size: NA; cdr3_length: 13; cdr3_aa: CASSNGGSYEQYF; cdr3_nt: TGCGCCAGCAGCAACGGGGGCTCCTACGAGCAGTACTTC